Each of the 5 T cell receptor beta chains below was sequenced from the same sample in a study of control samples from healthy donors and cancer patients. The protocol was immunoSEQ multiplex PCR, while the TCRdb copy is restricted to in-frame clones and leaves out a portion. Of more than 100,000 clones listed, around nine tenths are singletons. Sequencing was done on a sample of PBMCs. The receptors come from a man aged 50-60 years with head and neck cancer.

A few counts support this clone. The gene calls are TRBV13 and TRBJ2-1, with D perhaps TRBD2 (6 bases). Germline V CDR1 and CDR2: PRHDT, FYEKMQ (reference sequence). The CDR3 is 15 amino acids. The ends were cut back, 2 bases at V and 7 bases at J, with 15 bases in the middle. In DNA form, the CDR3 reads TGTGCCAGCAGCTTACCACTTGGGGGGAGTAATGAGCAGTTCTTC. This codes for CASSLPLGGSNEQFF.

The chain combines TRBV6-5 with TRBJ2-7; weak D call: TRBD2 (7 bases). The CDR3 spans 14 residues. Trimming took off 6 bases at V and 2 bases at J, with 14 bases between the two ends. Germline loops: CDR1 MNHEY, CDR2 SVGAGI. This CDR3 reads CASSLQGGPYEQYF. CDR3 sequence (DNA): TGTGCCAGCAGCCTACAGGGAGGGCCCTACGAGCAGTACTTC.

Written as DNA, the CDR3 is TGTGCCAGCAGCCAAGATCGACAGGGGGCGTATTTT. This encodes CASSQDRQGAYF. The V call is TRBV3-1 (or the pseudogene TRBV3-2), the J call TRBJ2-3, with 10 bases lining up with TRBD1. CDR3 length: 12 amino acids. The trim removed 0 bases at V and 14 bases at J, leaving 2 bases unmatched. CDR1 and CDR2 (germline): LGHDT, YNNKEL (reference sequence).

In the case of this clone: The identical CDR3 is also encoded by other nucleotide sequences in the sample. The chain carries TRBV20-1 and TRBJ1-1; D is uncertain. Germline values: CDR1 DFQATT, CDR2 SNEGSKA (reference sequence). Between the trimmed V and J ends, which lost 6 bases and 1 base, there was a span of 6 bases. The CDR3 has 11 residues. CDR3 sequence: CSASENTEAFF. The CDR3 nucleotides read TGCAGTGCAAGTGAGAACACTGAAGCTTTCTTT.

The V call is TRBV6-5, the J call TRBJ2-7, with D unresolved. V was clipped by 5 bases and J by 2 bases, with 10 bases between them. The CDR3 contains 13 residues. Germline V gene data show CDR1 as MNHEY and CDR2 as SVGAGI. In DNA, the CDR3 is TGTGCCAGCAGTCTTGGGGATCCCTACGAGCAGTACTTC. Protein product: CASSLGDPYEQYF.